The T cell receptor (beta chain) described here comes from a study of blood T cells in healthy people across ages. Study-wide findings and caveats: Long-lived and aged donors differed, with more naive CD4+ cells and higher diversity in the long-lived.

This CDR3 has 15 residues. The V end lost 1 base, the J end lost 8 bases, and 15 bases lay between the germline ends. This clonotype was detected only a few times. No antigen is known for it. A sample-barcoded 5' primer and a J-beta primer mix were used in a second PCR of roughly 6 to 11 cycles. TCRdb re-analysed the 5' RACE reads in MiXCR, keeping a single row per CDR3 protein. This sample yields about 720,000 distinct CDR3 sequences, of which 20% to 25% are seen a single time; approximately 4% belongs to the top ten. The same sample was also used in a study of T cells of mothers and their children. That work states: Samples came from a few healthy Caucasian mothers and their six children. During the second PCR, the M1S primer introduced sample barcodes along with 2-4 random nucleotides. Every mother supplied over 8 million TCR beta CDR3 reads and every child a few million.

The chain combines TRBV12-3 or TRBV12-4 with TRBJ2-4; D perhaps matches TRBD1 (6 bases). The receptor comes from a boy younger than 18 in good health. Material for sequencing was blood. CDR3 region: CASSLVQGISHIQYF. The CDR3 bases are TGTGCCAGCAGTTTAGTACAGGGAATTTCGCACATTCAGTACTTC.